The T cell receptor beta chain described here comes from a study of shared clonotypes between healthy human individuals. Study conclusions and caveats: It was observed that approximately 5% of naive CD4 clonotypes were shared across a handful of donors. Deeper or shallower sequencing was expected to change how clonotypes are shared among donors. Lower generation probabilities were found for non-shared clonotypes than for those shared by all four donors.

CD45RO-negative CD8 cells positively selected for CCR7 made up the naive population, which excluded terminally differentiated effector memory CD45RA+ cells. Points on this clone: Its antigen is undetermined.

As handled by the study authors: Sequence data from immunoSEQ were junction-only and lacked quality scores; consequently, filtering differed. TCRdb keeps only in-frame clones here, not all; method: immunoSEQ multiplex PCR. That table furnishes V, J and clone size, whereas the DNA furnished D and trimming. The table lists 2 million to 2.5 million clones, roughly 95% of them singletons, with around 1.1% in the top ten. Trimming took 5 bases from V and 4 from J, leaving 7 bases between them. The CDR3 is 12 amino acids. Germline V gene lookup returns CDR1 SEHNR and CDR2 FQNEAQ (reference sequence). Specimen: naive CD8+ T cells sorted from blood. The gene calls are TRBV7-9 and TRBJ2-3; D is uncertain. The sequence was collected from a man between 18 and 35 years old in good health. CDR3 bases: TGTGCCAGCAGCGTGTCCTCAGATACGCAGTATTTT. Its protein is CASSVSSDTQYF.